This passage covers 4 T cell receptor beta chains from one sample sequenced in a study of cytomegalovirus exposure and HLA in healthy donors. Repertoires were generated with immunoSEQ multiplex PCR, while TCRdb's copy carries only in-frame clones and drops some. The repertoire holds tens of thousands of clones, with roughly 84% as singletons. Input material: PBMCs. The source is a woman aged 18-29 years in good health and CMV-seropositive.

The rearrangement links TRBV2 to TRBJ1-1; possibly TRBD1 for D (6 bases). This CDR3 comprises 12 residues. Germline V gives CDR1 SNHLY, CDR2 FYNNEI. V lost 6 bases, J lost 6 bases, and 11 bases lay in between. CDR3 protein: CASSQQGSEAFF. CDR3 coding DNA: TGTGCCAGCAGCCAACAGGGTTCTGAAGCTTTCTTT. The full variable domain, rest sourced from reference TRBV2 and TRBJ1-1, is EPEVTQTPSHQVTQMGQEVILRCVPISNHLYFYWYRQILGQKVEFLVSFYNNEISEKSEIFDDQFSVERPDGSNFTLKIRSTKLEDSAMYFCASSQQGSEAFFGQGTRLTVV.

The CDR3 spells CASSTRTGRLPYEQYF. DNA of the CDR3: TGTGCCAGCTCAACCAGAACAGGACGCCTACCCTACGAGCAGTACTTC. The V call is TRBV18, the J call TRBJ2-7; a weak D match, TRBD1 (5 bases). V dropped 5 bases and J dropped 2 bases, with 19 bases sitting between them. The CDR3 covers 16 residues. Germline CDR1 KGHSH, CDR2 LQKENI.

V is TRBV29-1 and J is TRBJ2-1, with 7 bases aligning to TRBD1. The CDR3 sequence is 16 residues long. The V segment lost 0 bases and the J segment 3 bases; nucleotides outside the gene matches: 8. Germline loops: CDR1 SQVTM, CDR2 ANQGSEA. CDR3 nucleotides: TGCAGCGTTGAAGACCCAGACAGGGACCTCTACAATGAGCAGTTCTTC. Translated, it gives CSVEDPDRDLYNEQFF.

The chain recombines TRBV6-6 with TRBJ1-3; 8 positions agree with TRBD1. V was pared by 2 bases and J by 4 bases, with 4 bases of the junction left unmatched. The CDR3 covers 15 residues. Germline assignment: CDR1 MNHNY and CDR2 SVGAGI (reference sequence). The CDR3 DNA sequence: TGTGCCAGCAGTTACGTGGACAGGGCCGGAAACACCATATATTTT. This codes for CASSYVDRAGNTIYF.